The 18 T cell receptor beta chains in this list originate from one sample, sequenced in a study of early T cells in non-severe SARS-CoV-2 infection. One entry per CDR3 protein, called by TCRdb with MiXCR from the 5' RACE reads. Found here are 70,000 or so distinct CDR3 sequences, over 9.5% of them singletons; the top ten hold under 10%. Here the sequenced sample was whole blood, taken at baseline. The receptors were gathered from an adult who was a healthcare worker with PCR-confirmed SARS-CoV-2 infection or an uninfected control (not recorded which).

The rearrangement joins TRBV20-1 to TRBJ2-7; D not resolved. Germline-derived CDR1 and CDR2 are DFQATT and SNEGSKA (reference sequence). V was pared by 3 bases and J by 3 bases, with 12 bases between. The CDR3 sequence is 13 residues long. The CDR3 DNA sequence: TGCAGTGCTAGGGAATTTGGGATCTACGAGCAGTACTTC. Protein: CSAREFGIYEQYF.

This clonotype appeared a few times. The chain links TRBV5-1 to TRBJ1-2; D might be TRBD1 (5 bases). The CDR3 sequence is 12 residues long. Germline V gene sequence: CDR1 SGHRS, CDR2 YFSETQ. V was clipped by 3 bases and J by 8 bases, with 11 bases between them. The CDR3 sequence: CASSYDSEGYTF. CDR3 DNA sequence: TGCGCCAGCAGCTACGACAGTGAGGGCTACACCTTC.

This clonotype was counted ten times or more. The V gene is TRBV15, the J gene TRBJ2-1; TRBD2 is a possible D gene (6 bases). V was shortened by 3 bases and J by 8 bases, with 17 bases between the two germline ends. The CDR3 runs 15 residues. Germline-derived CDR1 and CDR2 are LNHNV and YYDKDF (reference sequence). Here the CDR3 reads CATSRTRQGGDEQFF. CDR3 sequence (DNA): TGTGCCACCAGCAGGACTAGGCAGGGCGGGGATGAGCAGTTCTTC.

This clonotype appeared many times. The chain combines TRBV20-1 with TRBJ1-1; perhaps TRBD1 as D (5 bases). The V gene's germline CDR1 is DFQATT and CDR2 SNEGSKA (reference sequence). The CDR3 is 12 amino acids. V lost 3 bases and J 10 bases, leaving 15 bases between the germline ends. CDR3 nucleotides: TGCAGTGCTAGGGGCCAGGGCCTAGGAGCTTTCTTT. Its protein is CSARGQGLGAFF.

As DNA, the CDR3 is TGCGCCAGCGGGGGGGCCGGGAATGAGCAGTTCTTC. It encodes CASGGAGNEQFF. This chain joins TRBV10-2 and TRBJ2-1, with D maybe TRBD2 (7 bases). The CDR3 extends over 12 amino acids. Trimming took 8 bases from V and 7 from J, leaving 12 bases between them. Germline values: CDR1 WSHSY, CDR2 SAAADI.

This clonotype was detected many times. CDR3 sequence: CASSRRGSGGDTQYF. The CDR3 nucleotides read TGTGCCAGCAGTCGAAGGGGGTCGGGGGGAGATACGCAGTATTTT. The V and J genes are TRBV2 and TRBJ2-3; tentative D call: TRBD2 (7 bases). Between the trimmed V and J ends, which lost 5 bases and 5 bases, there was a span of 17 bases. Germline-derived CDR1 and CDR2 are SNHLY and FYNNEI. This CDR3 region has 15 residues.

This clonotype was counted a few times. This chain uses TRBV5-1 with TRBJ2-1, with D possibly matching TRBD2 (6 bases). The CDR3 is made up of 15 amino acids. V was cut by 4 bases and J by 3 bases, with 14 bases left in between. Germline CDR1 is SGHRS and CDR2 is YFSETQ. CDR3 sequence: CASSAGPGDYNEQFF. In nucleotides, the CDR3 is TGCGCCAGCAGCGCCGGACCGGGGGACTACAATGAGCAGTTCTTC.

This clonotype was found many times. The chain has TRBV6-6 and TRBJ2-2; maybe TRBD1 (6 bases). The V gene's germline CDR1 is MNHNY and CDR2 SVGAGI (reference sequence). This CDR3 is built from 12 residues. V was shortened by 6 bases and J by 6 bases, with 8 bases between the two germline ends. CDR3 sequence (DNA): TGTGCCAGCAGGAGACAGGCCGGGGAGCTGTTTTTT. It translates to CASRRQAGELFF.

In its sample, this clonotype was seen once. This chain uses TRBV29-1 with TRBJ1-1, with 9 bases identical to TRBD1. The V segment lost 3 bases and the J segment 3 bases; nucleotides outside the gene matches: 5. CDR3 size: 14 residues. Germline assignment: CDR1 SQVTM and CDR2 ANQGSEA. In DNA form, the CDR3 reads TGCAGCGTTGATGTCACAGGGGGCTACACTGAAGCTTTCTTT. Encoded protein: CSVDVTGGYTEAFF.

This clonotype was detected ten times or more. This sequence joins TRBV7-9 and TRBJ1-2; maybe TRBD1 (6 bases). Germline CDR1 SEHNR, CDR2 FQNEAQ (reference sequence). V was pared by 6 bases and J by 8 bases, with 22 bases between. The CDR3 totals 15 residues. The CDR3 nucleotides are TGTGCCAGCAGGATCGCAAGTACAGGGAACGACGGCTACACCTTC. This encodes CASRIASTGNDGYTF.

This clonotype occurred many times. The chain is built from TRBV5-1 and TRBJ1-1, with D unclear. Germline V CDR1 and CDR2: SGHRS, YFSETQ. The CDR3 spans 15 residues. Trimming removed 4 bases at V and 1 base at J, with 14 bases between. CDR3 coding DNA: TGCGCCAGCAGCAGGCCTGGTCAGCAGAACACTGAAGCTTTCTTT. It yields the protein CASSRPGQQNTEAFF.

This clonotype was found a few times. The chain uses TRBV6-1 and TRBJ2-1; maybe TRBD1 (6 bases). Germline V gene lookup returns CDR1 MNHNS and CDR2 SASEGT. CDR3 length: 17 residues. V was cut by 3 bases and J by 3 bases, with 18 bases left in between. The CDR3 is CASSDPQTGMDYNEQFF. The CDR3, as DNA: TGTGCCAGCAGTGATCCTCAGACAGGTATGGACTACAATGAGCAGTTCTTC.

At least ten counts were recorded for this clonotype. The CDR3 spells CASSQRHNYGYTF. DNA of the CDR3: TGTGCCAGCAGCCAACGGCATAACTATGGCTACACCTTC. This chain joins TRBV3-1 and TRBJ1-2; D is unresolved. The V end lost 2 bases, the J end lost 1 base, and 5 bases lay between the germline ends. The germline V gene encodes CDR1 LGHDT and CDR2 YNNKEL (reference sequence). CDR3 length: 13 residues.

This clonotype was detected only a few times. The chain recombines TRBV19 with TRBJ2-7; D gene unclear. The CDR3 totals 14 residues. The V end was cut by 6 bases, the J end by 1 base, with 13 bases between. Germline CDR1 LNHDA, CDR2 SQIVND (reference sequence). Written as DNA, the CDR3 is TGTGCCAGTAGACCTGGCAGCACGTCCTACGAGCAGTACTTC. This gives the protein CASRPGSTSYEQYF.

This clonotype has at least ten counts. The rearrangement uses TRBV5-1 and TRBJ2-5; D remains ambiguous. This CDR3 comprises 16 residues. Trimming cost V 0 bases and J 0 bases, with 12 bases left between them. The germline CDR1 and CDR2 sequences are SGHRS and YFSETQ. CDR3 amino acids: CASSLAAALNQETQYF. CDR3 coding DNA: TGCGCCAGCAGCTTGGCGGCGGCACTAAACCAAGAGACCCAGTACTTC. The variable domain in full, completed from reference TRBV5-1 and TRBJ2-5, reads KAGVTQTPRYLIKTRGQQVTLSCSPISGHRSVSWYQQTPGQGLQFLFEYFSETQRNKGNFPGRFSGRQFSNSRSEMNVSTLELGDSALYLCASSLAAALNQETQYFGPGTRLLVL.

This clonotype showed up just a few times. V usage is TRBV2 and J usage is TRBJ2-1; TRBD1 is a possible D gene (6 bases). V was shortened by 3 bases and J by 8 bases, with 11 bases between the two germline ends. The CDR3 sequence is 13 residues long. Germline assignment: CDR1 SNHLY and CDR2 FYNNEI. The DNA of the CDR3 is TGTGCCAGCAGTGACAGGGGAAGCGATGAGCAGTTCTTC. As protein: CASSDRGSDEQFF.

This clonotype was detected a few times. The chain carries TRBV6-6 and TRBJ1-1; TRBD1 matches 7 bases. Germline assignment: CDR1 MNHNY and CDR2 SVGAGI (reference sequence). This CDR3 region has 12 residues. V trimming: 5 bases; J trimming: 10 bases; junction bases outside the gene matches: 7. CDR3 in amino acids: CASSQTGLRAFF. CDR3 in DNA: TGTGCCAGCAGTCAGACAGGGCTGAGAGCTTTCTTT.

V usage is TRBV7-3 and J usage is TRBJ2-3; tentatively, D is TRBD1 (6 bases). Germline values: CDR1 SGHTA, CDR2 FQGTGA. Trimming removed 5 bases at V and 5 bases at J, with 11 bases between. The CDR3 totals 13 residues. CDR3 bases: TGTGCCAGCAGCCAGCCAGGGGAAGATACGCAGTATTTT. Amino acid sequence: CASSQPGEDTQYF.